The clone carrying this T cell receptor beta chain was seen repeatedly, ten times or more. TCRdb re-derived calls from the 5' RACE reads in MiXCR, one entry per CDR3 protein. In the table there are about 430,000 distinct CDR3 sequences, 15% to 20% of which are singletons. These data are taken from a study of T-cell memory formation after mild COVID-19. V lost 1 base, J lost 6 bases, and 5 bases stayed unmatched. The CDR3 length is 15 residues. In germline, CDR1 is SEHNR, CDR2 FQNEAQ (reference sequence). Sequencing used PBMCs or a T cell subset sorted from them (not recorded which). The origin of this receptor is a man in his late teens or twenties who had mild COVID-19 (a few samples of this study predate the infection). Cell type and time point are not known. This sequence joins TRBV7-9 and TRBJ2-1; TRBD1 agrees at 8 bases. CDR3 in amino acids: CASSLGQGAFNEQFF. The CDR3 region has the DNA TGTGCCAGCAGCTTAGGGCAGGGGGCCTTCAATGAGCAGTTCTTC. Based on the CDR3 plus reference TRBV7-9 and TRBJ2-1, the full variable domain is DTGVSQNPRHKITKRGQNVTFRCDPISEHNRLYWYRQTLGQGPEFLTYFQNEAQLEKSRLLSDRFSAERPKGSFSTLEIQRTEQGDSAMYLCASSLGQGAFNEQFFGPGTRLTVL.